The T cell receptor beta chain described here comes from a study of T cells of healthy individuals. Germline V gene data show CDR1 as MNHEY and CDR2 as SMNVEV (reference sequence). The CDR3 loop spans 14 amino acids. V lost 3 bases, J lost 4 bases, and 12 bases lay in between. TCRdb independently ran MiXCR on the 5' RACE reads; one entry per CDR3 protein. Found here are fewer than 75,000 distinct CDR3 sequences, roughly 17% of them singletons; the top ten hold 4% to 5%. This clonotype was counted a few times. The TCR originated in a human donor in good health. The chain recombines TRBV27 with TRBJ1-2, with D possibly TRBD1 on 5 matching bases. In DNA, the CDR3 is TGTGCCAGCAGTTTGCGCAGGGAGAGCTATGGCTACACCTTC. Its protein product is CASSLRRESYGYTF.